This T cell receptor (beta chain) appears in the sequencing data of a study of shared clonotypes between healthy human individuals (dated by TCRdb to 2019 to 2021). Looking at the study overall: The cohort comprised a couple of women and a few men aged 18 to 49 years. Blood TCR repertoires of five healthy adults were deeply sequenced to estimate repertoire size and the extent of clonotype sharing between individuals. To increase sequencing depth and limit assay-specific biases, TCR repertoire library preparation and sequencing were carried out by different laboratories using diverse techniques. Leukapheresis yielded between about 0.9 and 9 billion PBMCs per donor. For each donor, three plates each were used for CD4 naive and CD4 memory, two plates were used for CD8 naive, and one plate was used for CD8 memory.

This clone showed up just a few times. Its binding antigen is unknown. The input lacks base qualities; no much larger clone sits a single base away. Here is what the overall study found, with its caveats: Incomplete sequencing was indicated by rarefaction of sorted-subset datasets, despite the large sequencing depth. Sampling was restricted to blood, and TCR repertoires in tissues likely differ from the TCR repertoires found in blood. Compared with non-shared clonotypes, clonotypes shared by all four sorted-subset donors had higher generation probabilities. Based on pairwise subsampling, the degree of clonotype sharing among donors was expected to be affected by sequencing depth. Around 5% of naive CD4, 3.5% of naive CD8, around 2.3% of memory CD4, and about 0.4% of memory CD8 clonotypes were shared across a few donors. The small number of donors limited the genetic and exposure-history diversity represented. Larger estimated clonotype richness was generally found for naive subsets than for memory subsets.

The donors were healthy, HIV-negative adults with no recently reported acute infections or vaccinations. Every donor was a Caucasian adult residing in Nashville, Tennessee, USA. CD4+ T cells were enriched by magnetic negative selection, after which naive cells were positively selected on CD45RA and the negative fraction was taken as the memory subset. Blood was collected by leukapheresis, and PBMCs were isolated by Ficoll-Histopaque density gradient centrifugation and then cryopreserved in liquid nitrogen vapor phase. Analytical flow cytometry was used to check the purity and quantity of each magnetically sorted T cell population. From each sorted fraction, genomic DNA was isolated and quantified by UV absorbance on a Nanodrop 2000c. TCR CDR3 regions were amplified from genomic DNA by multiplex PCR using the deep immunoSEQ assay. Genomic DNA extracted from each cell subset was distributed evenly over all wells of several immunoSEQ 96-well plates, and each plate served as one replicate. For sorted subsets, around 200 ng genomic DNA, equal to 30,000 or so T cell genomes, was loaded into each replicate PCR. Purified libraries were quantified with a Qubit 3.0 fluorometer, sized on a Bioanalyzer 2100, and re-quantified with the KAPA Library Quantification kit. Each immunoSEQ 96-well plate was sequenced on its own single-read 150-cycle Illumina NextSeq 550 flow cell. In the paper's pipeline: Because only junctional sequences without quality scores were contained in the immunoSEQ output, filtering matching that applied to full-length reads could not be performed. Sequences were annotated with PyIR, a Python wrapper for IgBLAST v1.9, and V/J genes and CDR3 were assigned using IMGT germline references. Reads were filtered out if the reads had weak V/J assignments (E-value above 1e-6), no CDR3, stop codons, out-of-frame junctions, or ambiguous translated residues. V3J clonotypes were defined by identical inferred V gene, J gene, and CDR3 amino acid sequence. To compute the percentage overlap between repertoires, the number of shared unique clonotypes was divided by the size of the smaller repertoire. RTK rarefaction, the Chao1 estimator, and Recon v2.1 estimates of unobserved clonotypes were used to assess repertoire richness. Generation probabilities were computed with OLGA for all TCRbeta clonotypes obtained by the gDNA method from four donors. In its TCRdb copy, this immuneACCESS table keeps in-frame sequences only and misses some clones. Where compared with another copy, unresolved V genes explain less than half of these, and the others have no known cause. For V, J and clone size, that table is used; D and trimming come from the DNA. Recorded for this sample are under 1,100,000 clones; roughly 80% of them occurred a single time. The ten biggest clones cover about 1.4% of the sample.

This receptor was obtained from a man aged 18 to 29 in good health. The sequencing sample was made of memory CD4+ T cells sorted from blood. Read against the paper, the sample's cell subset or site label means: CD45RA-negative fraction.

The CDR3 reads as follows: CASSSDYGETQYF. The nucleotide sequence is TGTGCCAGCAGTTCGGATTATGGAGAGACCCAGTACTTC. The chain couples TRBV7-2 to TRBJ2-5, with the D gene call left open. CDR1 and CDR2 are read off the germline V gene as SGHTA and FQGNSA. The CDR3, from cysteine to phenylalanine, totals 13 residues. Only CDR3 DNA remains: 39 bases, in frame from the first base. Trimming at the junction amounts to 6 bases on V and 4 bases on J, and the germline ends lie 12 bases apart. The CDR3 plus the reference TRBV7-2 and TRBJ2-5 genes for the other parts give the full variable domain: GAGVSQSPSNKVTEKGKDVELRCDPISGHTALYWYRQSLGQGLEFLIYFQGNSAPDKSGLPSDRFSAERTGGSVSTLTIQRTQQEDSAVYLCASSSDYGETQYFGPGTRLLVL.